The rows below give T cell receptor beta chains drawn from one sample of a study of T cell changes during pregnancy in multiple sclerosis. The repertoire was sequenced with immunoSEQ multiplex PCR; TCRdb's copy has only in-frame clones and lacks some. This table has under 95,000 clones, roughly 92% appearing once. Sequencing was performed on peripheral blood, taken in the second trimester of pregnancy. The receptors stem from a female donor with multiple sclerosis, enrolled in a pregnancy study. CDR3s include the opening cysteine and the closing phenylalanine or tryptophan. D genes are given only for firm matches. Some rows have no size entry. The others give once, few or many, or a class for an expanded clone.

D gene,V gene,CDR3 length,J gene,clone size,CDR3 DNA,CDR3 protein
NA,TRBV5-1,13,TRBJ1-2,NA,TGCGCCAGCGCCCGTCCAGGGGCTGATGGCTACACCTTC,CASARPGADGYTF
TRBD1,TRBV5-4,15,TRBJ1-2,NA,TGTGCCAGCAGCTTCCGGGACAGGGGTAACTATGGCTACACCTTC,CASSFRDRGNYGYTF
NA,TRBV5-6,13,TRBJ2-1,NA,TGTGCCAGCAGCTTGGGGCTAGCCAATGAGCAGTTCTTC,CASSLGLANEQFF
TRBD2,TRBV13,16,TRBJ2-1,NA,TGTGCCAGCAGCGTAACGGGACTAGCGTTAGATGCTGAGCAGTTCTTC,CASSVTGLALDAEQFF
TRBD2,TRBV7-2,14,TRBJ2-7,NA,TGTGCCAGCAGCTCTAGCGGGAAGAGCGGCGAGCAGTACTTC,CASSSSGKSGEQYF
NA,TRBV14,17,TRBJ2-7,NA,TGTGCCAGCAGCCAAGGAGTCGGTAGCGGAATCGTTTACGAGCAGTACTTC,CASSQGVGSGIVYEQYF
TRBD2,TRBV4-2,16,TRBJ2-1,NA,TGTGCCAGCAGCCAAGAGGGGACTAGCGGACACAATGAGCAGTTCTTC,CASSQEGTSGHNEQFF
NA,TRBV10-3,21,TRBJ1-5,NA,TGTGCCATCTATAACCCCAGCCTCCGGGACATCGAAATAAATAGCAATCAGCCCCAGCATTTT,CAIYNPSLRDIEINSNQPQHF
TRBD2,TRBV5-1,16,TRBJ2-1,few,TGCGCCAGCGCCTTAGGAAGTAGCGGGGCGGGCAATGAGCAGTTCTTC,CASALGSSGAGNEQFF
TRBD2,TRBV28,16,TRBJ2-7,NA,TGTGCCAGCAGCCGTTTGACTAGCGGGAGGGCGTACGAGCAGTACTTC,CASSRLTSGRAYEQYF
TRBD1,TRBV6-5,11,TRBJ1-2,NA,TGTGCCAGCAGACAGGGGGATGGCTACACCTTC,CASRQGDGYTF
TRBD1,TRBV4-3,16,TRBJ1-3,NA,TGCGCCAGCAGCCAAGATTATGGGGACAGGAGAAACACCATATATTTT,CASSQDYGDRRNTIYF
NA,TRBV5-4,12,TRBJ2-5,NA,NA,CASSFGEGSRYF
TRBD2,TRBV5-1,13,TRBJ2-5,NA,TGCGCCAGCAGCTTACGGGGGGGAGAGACCCAGTACTTC,CASSLRGGETQYF
NA,TRBV28,14,TRBJ2-3,NA,TGTGCCAGCAGTTTAGGGCAAACCATAGATACGCAGTATTTT,CASSLGQTIDTQYF
TRBD1,TRBV11-1,13,TRBJ1-2,NA,TGTGCCAGCAGCCGGGACAGGGGCTATGGCTACACCTTC,CASSRDRGYGYTF
NA,TRBV11-3,14,TRBJ2-3,NA,TGTGCCAGCAGCCCCGTATGGGGGCCCGATACGCAGTATTTT,CASSPVWGPDTQYF
TRBD1,TRBV2,15,TRBJ1-2,NA,TGTGCCAGCAGTGAAGAAGGGGGACAGGGGAATGGCTACACCTTC,CASSEEGGQGNGYTF
NA,TRBV9,13,TRBJ1-2,few,TGTGCCGATAGATGGGGGCTTAACTATGGCTACACCTTC,CADRWGLNYGYTF
TRBD2,TRBV19,15,TRBJ2-5,NA,TGTGCCAGTAGTATAGGGAATCTAGCGGGAGAGACCCAGTACTTC,CASSIGNLAGETQYF
NA,TRBV28,13,TRBJ2-7,NA,TGTGCCAGCAGTTTAGGCTTCTCCTACGAGCAGTACTTC,CASSLGFSYEQYF
TRBD2,TRBV5-4,15,TRBJ2-1,NA,TGTGCCAGCACGACAAGCGGGGGTTTCGACAATGAGCAGTTCTTC,CASTTSGGFDNEQFF
NA,TRBV11-3,13,TRBJ2-3,NA,TGTGCCAGCAGTCGGACTGGCGCCGATACGCAGTATTTT,CASSRTGADTQYF
TRBD1,TRBV7-2,16,TRBJ1-2,once,TGTGCCAGCAGCTTAGCACAGGGGGCCCCTAACTATGGCTACACCTTC,CASSLAQGAPNYGYTF
TRBD2,TRBV6-5,14,TRBJ2-7,few,TGTGCCAGCAGTCAGCTAGCGGCCGCCTACGAGCAGTACTTC,CASSQLAAAYEQYF